Below, 26 T cell receptor beta chains from the same sample are listed, as sequenced in a study of memory CD4+ T cells and cytomegalovirus serostatus. The sort gate was single viable CD3+CD4+CD8-CD45RO+ cells for memory CD4+ T cells. Some clones are missing from TCRdb's copy, which holds only in-frame ones; the method was immunoSEQ multiplex PCR. The sample lists about 27,000 clones, 75% to 80% occurring once. The sequenced sample consisted of memory CD4+ T cells from blood. These receptors all stem from an adult in good health and CMV-seronegative.

The chain combines TRBV9 with TRBJ2-1, with D possibly TRBD2 on 6 matching bases. Germline CDR1 and CDR2: SGDLS and YYNGEE. The V end was cut by 4 bases, the J end by 10 bases, with 18 bases between. This CDR3 region has 14 residues. DNA for the CDR3: TGTGCCAGCAGCCCTCGGACCGTGGGAGGAGAGCAGTTCTTC. Protein sequence: CASSPRTVGGEQFF.

The rearrangement uses TRBV30 and TRBJ2-3, with 8 bases aligning to TRBD2. Germline loops: CDR1 GTSNPN, CDR2 SVGIG (reference sequence). The CDR3 is made up of 16 amino acids. Trimming at V came to 0 bases and at J to 0 bases, leaving 5 bases not matched to a gene. This CDR3 is CAWSVLSGTSTDTQYF. The CDR3 coding sequence is TGTGCCTGGAGTGTACTTAGCGGGACTAGCACAGATACGCAGTATTTT.

This clone was counted between two and nine times. The J gene is TRBJ2-7, the V gene TRBV5-1; no definite D call. CDR3 length: 14 residues. V lost 0 bases and J lost 0, with 7 bases in between. Germline V gives CDR1 SGHRS, CDR2 YFSETQ. The CDR3 nucleotides read TGCGCCAGCAGCTTGGGATTCTCCTCCTACGAGCAGTACTTC. Protein: CASSLGFSSYEQYF. Combining the CDR3 with reference TRBV5-1 and TRBJ2-7 gives the whole variable domain KAGVTQTPRYLIKTRGQQVTLSCSPISGHRSVSWYQQTPGQGLQFLFEYFSETQRNKGNFPGRFSGRQFSNSRSEMNVSTLELGDSALYLCASSLGFSSYEQYFGPGTRLTVT.

V gene TRBV11-2 combines with J gene TRBJ2-5; D possibly uses TRBD1 or TRBD2 (5 bases each). Trimming took off 5 bases at V and 4 bases at J, with 14 bases between the two ends. Germline V lookup: CDR1 SGHAT, CDR2 FQNNGV. This CDR3 contains 14 residues. CDR3 DNA sequence: TGTGCCAGCAGCCCGATACGGGACGGAGAGACCCAGTACTTC. It translates to CASSPIRDGETQYF.

This clone was seen more than once but under ten times. The DNA for the CDR3 is TGTGCCAGCAGCCCGAGACCGAGCGCGGGTTACAATGAGCAGTTCTTC. It translates to CASSPRPSAGYNEQFF. The V and J genes are TRBV7-8 and TRBJ2-1, with D possibly TRBD2 on 5 matching bases. Trimming stripped 5 bases from V and 4 bases from J, with 18 bases between. Germline V gene data show CDR1 as SGHVS and CDR2 as FQNEAQ. The CDR3 is made up of 16 amino acids. The whole variable domain, filled in from reference TRBV7-8 and TRBJ2-1, reads GAGVSQSPRYKVAKRGQDVALRCDPISGHVSLFWYQQALGQGPEFLTYFQNEAQLDKSGLPSDRFFAERPEGSVSTLKIQRTQQEDSAVYLCASSPRPSAGYNEQFFGPGTRLTVL.

The table lists this clone with a count of one. The chain joins TRBV6-1 to TRBJ2-2; tentative D call: TRBD1 (5 bases). V dropped 2 bases and J dropped 9 bases, with 10 bases sitting between them. CDR1 and CDR2 (germline): MNHNS, SASEGT. The CDR3 length is 13 residues. In DNA, the CDR3 is TGTGCCAGCAGTGAACGTTTGGGGCGGGAGCTGTTTTTT. This sequence encodes CASSERLGRELFF.

The chain combines TRBV9 with TRBJ2-5; 8 bases match TRBD2. The end of the DNA is better explained by TRBJ2-7, so the J call may be wrong. The V gene's germline CDR1 is SGDLS and CDR2 YYNGEE. The CDR3 length is 14 residues. This CDR3 reads CASSAGGSSYEQYF. DNA for the CDR3: TGTGCCAGCAGCGCGGGAGGGAGCTCCTACGAGCAGTACTTC.

This clone was seen only once. The CDR3 loop reads CASSLNSIGGSYGYTF. The CDR3 DNA reads TGTGCCAGCAGCTTAAATTCTATCGGCGGTAGCTATGGCTACACCTTC. V and J are TRBV7-9 and TRBJ1-2; D unresolved. The germline CDR1 and CDR2 sequences are SEHNR and FQNEAQ (reference sequence). This CDR3 region has 16 residues. The germline V and J ends were trimmed by 2 bases and 4 bases, with 17 bases remaining between them.

A few counts support this clone. J is TRBJ1-2 and V is TRBV19; D may be TRBD1 (6 bases). Per germline, CDR1 LNHDA and CDR2 SQIVND (reference sequence). V lost 7 bases to trimming and J lost 2 bases, with 14 bases between them. The CDR3 has 14 amino acids. CDR3 in amino acids: CASTKQGGNYGYTF. CDR3 in DNA: TGTGCCAGTACGAAACAGGGTGGCAACTATGGCTACACCTTC.

V and J are TRBV11-3 and TRBJ2-5; D may be TRBD2 (5 bases). Trimming pared 1 base from V and 9 bases from J, leaving 9 bases between. This CDR3 is built from 12 residues. Per germline, CDR1 SGHNT and CDR2 YENEEA. The CDR3 loop is CASSLVGGPQYF. In DNA form, the CDR3 reads TGTGCCAGCAGCTTAGTTGGCGGGCCCCAGTACTTC.

This clone appeared a few times. The chain joins TRBV7-2 to TRBJ1-5; weak D call: TRBD1 (5 bases). In germline, CDR1 is SGHTA, CDR2 FQGNSA. V lost 1 base and J 6 bases, leaving 13 bases between the germline ends. The CDR3 spans 15 residues. CDR3 amino acids: CASSLGGVSSQPQHF. In DNA form, the CDR3 reads TGTGCCAGCAGCTTAGGGGGGGTCAGTAGTCAGCCCCAGCATTTT.

V is TRBV5-4 and J is TRBJ2-3; D might be TRBD1 (6 bases). V lost 1 base and J 4 bases, leaving 13 bases between the germline ends. Germline-derived CDR1 and CDR2 are SGHNT and YYREEE (reference sequence). This CDR3 contains 15 residues. The CDR3 region is CASSLPGAVADTQYF. The CDR3 nucleotides are TGTGCCAGCAGCTTGCCAGGGGCGGTTGCAGATACGCAGTATTTT.

This clone has more than one count but fewer than ten. The chain uses TRBV10-3 and TRBJ1-1; the D gene is possibly TRBD1 (6 bases). Trimming stripped 10 bases from V and 1 base from J, with 13 bases between. The germline CDR1 and CDR2 sequences are ENHRY and SYGVKD. The CDR3 sequence is 13 residues long. The DNA of the CDR3 is TGTGCCACAAGGGGGGATACGAACACTGAAGCTTTCTTT. It is translated as CATRGDTNTEAFF.

This clone was seen a handful of times. The chain recombines TRBV7-2 with TRBJ2-7, with 13 bases lining up with TRBD2. The germline gives CDR1 SGHTA, CDR2 FQGNSA. This CDR3 region has 17 residues. The V gene end was trimmed by 4 bases and the J gene end by 10 bases; junction bases not matched to a gene: 16. This CDR3 is CASSSGLAGASGSSQYF. CDR3 DNA sequence: TGTGCCAGCAGCTCAGGACTAGCGGGAGCCTCGGGGTCGAGTCAGTACTTC.

The chain couples TRBV28 to TRBJ2-2; no firm D call. The CDR3 covers 12 residues. Trimming removed 6 bases at V and 2 bases at J, with 4 bases between. Germline loops: CDR1 MDHEN, CDR2 SYDVKM. The CDR3 protein is CASSLNTGELFF. In DNA form, the CDR3 reads TGTGCCAGCAGCCTTAACACCGGGGAGCTGTTTTTT.

The chain is built from TRBV6-5 and TRBJ2-5; TRBD1 matches 7 bases. Germline V gene sequence: CDR1 MNHEY, CDR2 SVGAGI. The V gene end was trimmed by 6 bases and the J gene end by 4 bases; junction bases not matched to a gene: 8. CDR3 length: 14 residues. The CDR3 protein is CASRTGTALETQYF. The CDR3 DNA sequence: TGTGCCAGCAGGACCGGGACAGCGCTAGAGACCCAGTACTTC.

This chain uses TRBV5-1 with TRBJ2-5, with D unresolved. The ends were cut back, 0 bases at V and 5 bases at J, with 5 bases in the middle. Per the germline V gene, CDR1 is SGHRS and CDR2 is YFSETQ. The CDR3 runs 12 residues. This CDR3 reads CASSLAGETQYF. CDR3 bases: TGCGCCAGCAGCTTGGCCGGGGAGACCCAGTACTTC.

The chain joins TRBV7-2 to TRBJ1-1; D is ambiguous. This CDR3 region has 14 residues. Germline-derived CDR1 and CDR2 are SGHTA and FQGNSA. V was cut by 2 bases and J by 3 bases, with 10 bases left in between. CDR3 sequence reads: CASSLLGYYTEAFF. The DNA for the CDR3 is TGTGCCAGCAGCTTATTGGGGTACTACACTGAAGCTTTCTTT.

The chain couples TRBV30 to TRBJ1-2, with a tentative D call TRBD1 (6 bases). With 7 bases removed from V and 5 bases from J, the gap between germline ends came to 14 bases. From germline, CDR1 is GTSNPN and CDR2 SVGIG (reference sequence). CDR3 length equals 12 residues. The DNA for the CDR3 is TGTGCCTCGTACAGGGTCCGGTATGGCTACACCTTC. The encoded protein is CASYRVRYGYTF.

The V gene is TRBV19, the J gene TRBJ1-3; D gene unclear. V dropped 2 bases and J dropped 0 bases, with 8 bases sitting between them. CDR1 LNHDA and CDR2 SQIVND come from the germline V gene (reference sequence). This CDR3 is built from 15 residues. The CDR3 loop reads CASSIQAASGNTIYF. DNA for the CDR3: TGTGCCAGTAGTATACAGGCTGCCTCTGGAAACACCATATATTTT.

The rearrangement uses TRBV7-2 and TRBJ1-4; D is undetermined. Germline V gene data show CDR1 as SGHTA and CDR2 as FQGNSA. The V end lost 3 bases, the J end lost 8 bases, and 10 bases lay between the germline ends. This CDR3 spans 13 amino acids. CDR3 DNA sequence: TGTGCCAGCAGCTTCAGTTCTTCAGAAAAACTGTTTTTT. This translates into CASSFSSSEKLFF.

There are a few counts of this clone. V is TRBV7-2 and J is TRBJ2-1; the D is unclear. V was shortened by 1 base and J by 5 bases, with 12 bases between the two germline ends. The CDR3 is made up of 15 amino acids. Germline CDR1 reads SGHTA; CDR2 reads FQGNSA. CDR3 loop: CASSLVVIQNNEQFF. Here the CDR3 DNA reads TGTGCCAGCAGCTTAGTTGTCATCCAAAACAATGAGCAGTTCTTC. Full variable domain (outside the CDR3, taken from reference TRBV7-2 and TRBJ2-1): GAGVSQSPSNKVTEKGKDVELRCDPISGHTALYWYRQSLGQGLEFLIYFQGNSAPDKSGLPSDRFSAERTGGSVSTLTIQRTQQEDSAVYLCASSLVVIQNNEQFFGPGTRLTVL.

The chain recombines TRBV7-2 with TRBJ1-4; tentatively, D is TRBD1 (6 bases). The ends were cut back, 5 bases at V and 5 bases at J, with 15 bases in the middle. The CDR3 is 15 residues long. Per germline, CDR1 SGHTA and CDR2 FQGNSA. The CDR3 DNA follows: TGTGCCAGCAGCCAGCGGGGGCCGGTGAATGAAAAACTGTTTTTT. It is translated as CASSQRGPVNEKLFF.

This chain uses TRBV5-1 with TRBJ2-5, with TRBD2 matching over 14 bases. CDR3 size: 18 residues. Trimming removed 2 bases from V and 5 bases from J; junction bases left unmatched: 11. The V gene's germline CDR1 is SGHRS and CDR2 YFSETQ. The DNA of the CDR3 is TGCGCCAGCAGCTTCAGAACCGGGACTAGCGGGAGTTCGGAGACCCAGTACTTC. Amino acids: CASSFRTGTSGSSETQYF. Variable domain in full (rest from reference TRBV5-1 and TRBJ2-5): KAGVTQTPRYLIKTRGQQVTLSCSPISGHRSVSWYQQTPGQGLQFLFEYFSETQRNKGNFPGRFSGRQFSNSRSEMNVSTLELGDSALYLCASSFRTGTSGSSETQYFGPGTRLLVL.

The chain recombines TRBV6-6 with TRBJ2-7; 9 nucleotides agree with TRBD1. The V gene's germline CDR1 is MNHNY and CDR2 SVGAGI (reference sequence). The CDR3 covers 13 residues. With 6 bases clipped from V and 2 bases from J, the junction kept 2 bases outside the gene matches. The CDR3 protein is CASSRDRAYEQYF. For the CDR3, the DNA is TGTGCCAGCAGCCGGGACAGGGCCTACGAGCAGTACTTC.

The chain recombines TRBV5-1 with TRBJ1-4, with D perhaps matching TRBD1 (6 bases). Trimming stripped 7 bases from V and 0 bases from J, with 10 bases between. The CDR3 extends over 14 amino acids. The germline gives CDR1 SGHRS, CDR2 YFSETQ. The CDR3 sequence: CASGTSATNEKLFF. CDR3 bases: TGCGCCAGCGGGACAAGTGCAACTAATGAAAAACTGTTTTTT.